A selection of T cell receptor beta chains follows, all from one sample in a study of beta chain features in type 1 diabetes. Sequencing used immunoSEQ multiplex PCR; TCRdb keeps in-frame clones, though not all of them. The sample includes hundreds of thousands of clones, 13% of them seen just once. Material for sequencing was naive CD4+ T cells from blood. The receptors here all came from a man aged 18-30 years with type 1 diabetes. The conserved cysteine and the conserved F or W are not part of the CDR3 here.

ASSQDSRPRNEQF | TRBJ2-1 | TRBV4-1
ATSRPGGASEKLF | TRBJ1-4 | TRBV15
AWSRDWNTGELF | TRBJ2-2 | TRBV30
ASSQDFSHYGYT | TRBJ1-2 | TRBV14
ATSGPNSGQGRVGF | TRBJ1-1 | TRBV15
AWSVGQGEPRVGYT | TRBJ1-2 | TRBV30
ASSASGGGTDTQY | TRBJ2-3 | TRBV9
SARRDTEAF | TRBJ1-1 | TRBV20-1
ASSYDDRPNSPLH | TRBJ1-6 | TRBV7-8
ASSLPTGPQGEAF | TRBJ1-1 | TRBV7-9
ASSPGAGNTIY | TRBJ1-3 | TRBV7-3